The entry below gives a single T cell receptor beta chain sequence along with its context. These data are taken from a study of memory CD8 T cells in hepatitis C reinfection. Background on the study: HCV reinfection meant a positive HCV RNA test after two negative tests at least 60 days apart.

V dropped 5 bases and J dropped 4; count of bases not matched to a gene: 5. The CDR3 sequence is 16 residues long. Germline V gene lookup returns CDR1 MNHEY and CDR2 SMNVEV (reference sequence). Clones were read by immunoSEQ multiplex PCR, and TCRdb kept only the in-frame ones, dropping some. This table has some 44,000 clones, 89% appearing once. Stated time point: late/post reinfection, 12 to 24 weeks after detection. No in vitro expansion preceded TCR sequencing of the sorted cells. The sequence derives from a man aged 18 to 30 with hepatitis C virus infection. Sequenced material: naive CD8+ T cells sorted from blood. The chain carries TRBV27 and TRBJ2-2, with 12 bases matching TRBD2. The CDR3: CASSDLAGGFTGELFF. The CDR3 DNA sequence: TGTGCCAGCAGTGATCTAGCGGGAGGGTTCACCGGGGAGCTGTTTTTT.